The source of this TCR beta chain is a study of T cell repertoires in cytomegalovirus infection. Study information: It can be stated that public TCR beta signatures indicated CMV infection as well as a matching HLA type.

TCRdb fed the reads into MiXCR, producing one record per CDR3 protein. There are more than 50,000 distinct CDR3 sequences in the sample; 33% occur only once, and roughly 70% lies in the top ten. The table lists this clonotype with a count of one. What it recognizes is unknown. Broader study findings: Predominance within the ex vivo response was attributable to HLA-C-restricted CMV-specific TCR beta clonotypes. Cumulated frequencies of public TCR beta families served to identify carriers of CMV plus the relevant HLA.

The receptor's source is a human donor in good health (CMV status not recorded). Some clones in this sample may be carry-over from other donors' samples. Sequenced input: PBMCs, sequenced either directly or after in vitro stimulation (not recorded which).

The CDR3 nucleotides read TGCAGCGTCCGGAGGGGGGGCAGAACAGATACGCAGTATTTT. Amino acids: CSVRRGGRTDTQYF. This chain links TRBV29-1 with TRBJ2-3; TRBD2 is a possible D gene (7 bases). CDR1 is SQVTM and CDR2 is ANQGSEA in the germline V gene. The CDR3 loop spans 14 amino acids. V gave up 6 bases and J gave up 3 bases, with 16 bases separating them.